The clone carrying this T cell receptor (beta chain) was detected only a few times. Its antigen is still unknown. This sample was included in a study of cytomegalovirus exposure and HLA in healthy donors. Turning to the study itself: Genetic ancestry analysis placed over 65% of the roughly 400 donors that were genotyped in the Caucasian-associated cluster.

Study-wide results and limits: In a later analysis, a missense DCLRE1C variant was linked to TCR beta V- and J-gene trimming. Association of approximately 16,000 TCR beta sequences with HLA alleles was found at 0.05 false discovery rate in a later analysis. The study put around 180 TCR beta chains on its list as cytomegalovirus-associated.

The PCR contained 60 Vbeta and 13 Jbeta primers. Profiled with immunoSEQ multiplex PCR; TCRdb holds only in-frame clones, not every one. The sample has approximately 110,000 clones, more than 65% seen once. CDR1 is SEHNR, CDR2 FQNEAQ, per germline (reference sequence). V was shortened by 5 bases and J by 6 bases, with 17 bases between the two germline ends. This CDR3 region has 15 residues. This sequence was found in a man aged 30 to 39 in good health and CMV-seronegative. Material for sequencing was PBMCs. The chain combines TRBV7-9 with TRBJ2-1; tentatively, D is TRBD2 (5 bases). CDR3 sequence: CASSPRTDRGNEQFF. In DNA, the CDR3 is TGTGCCAGCAGCCCGCGGACTGATCGGGGCAATGAGCAGTTCTTC. Combining the CDR3 with reference TRBV7-9 and TRBJ2-1 gives the whole variable domain DTGVSQNPRHKITKRGQNVTFRCDPISEHNRLYWYRQTLGQGPEFLTYFQNEAQLEKSRLLSDRFSAERPKGSFSTLEIQRTEQGDSAMYLCASSPRTDRGNEQFFGPGTRLTVL.